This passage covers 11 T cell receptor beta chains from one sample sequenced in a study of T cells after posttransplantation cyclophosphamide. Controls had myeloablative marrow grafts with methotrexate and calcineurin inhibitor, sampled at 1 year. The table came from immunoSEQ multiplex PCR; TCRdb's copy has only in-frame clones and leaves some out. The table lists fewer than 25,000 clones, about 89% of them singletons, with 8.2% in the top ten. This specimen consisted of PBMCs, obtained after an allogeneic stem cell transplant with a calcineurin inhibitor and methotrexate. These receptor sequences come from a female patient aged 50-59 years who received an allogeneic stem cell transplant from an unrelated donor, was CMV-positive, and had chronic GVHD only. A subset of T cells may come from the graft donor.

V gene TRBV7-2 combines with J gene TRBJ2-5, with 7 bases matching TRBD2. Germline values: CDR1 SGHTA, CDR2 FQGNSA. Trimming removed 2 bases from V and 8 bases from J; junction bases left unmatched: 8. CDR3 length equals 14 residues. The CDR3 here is CASSLHGLVGTQYF. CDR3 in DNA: TGTGCCAGCAGCTTACACGGACTAGTCGGCACCCAGTACTTC. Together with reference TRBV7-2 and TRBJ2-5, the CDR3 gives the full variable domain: GAGVSQSPSNKVTEKGKDVELRCDPISGHTALYWYRQSLGQGLEFLIYFQGNSAPDKSGLPSDRFSAERTGGSVSTLTIQRTQQEDSAVYLCASSLHGLVGTQYFGPGTRLLVL.

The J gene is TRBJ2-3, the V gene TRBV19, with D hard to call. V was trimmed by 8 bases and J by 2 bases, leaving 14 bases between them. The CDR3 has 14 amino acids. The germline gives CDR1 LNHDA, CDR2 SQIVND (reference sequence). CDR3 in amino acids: CASGLNRNTDTQYF. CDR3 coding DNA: TGTGCCAGTGGTCTGAACAGAAACACAGATACGCAGTATTTT.

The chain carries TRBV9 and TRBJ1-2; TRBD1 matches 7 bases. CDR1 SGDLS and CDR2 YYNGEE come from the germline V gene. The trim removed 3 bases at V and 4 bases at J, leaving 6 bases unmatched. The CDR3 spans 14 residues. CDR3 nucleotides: TGTGCCAGCAGCGGACAGGGAGTCGCCTATGGCTACACCTTC. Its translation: CASSGQGVAYGYTF. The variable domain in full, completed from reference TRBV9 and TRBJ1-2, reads DSGVTQTPKHLITATGQRVTLRCSPRSGDLSVYWYQQSLDQGLQFLIQYYNGEERAKGNILERFSAQQFPDLHSELNLSSLELGDSALYFCASSGQGVAYGYTFGSGTRLTVV.

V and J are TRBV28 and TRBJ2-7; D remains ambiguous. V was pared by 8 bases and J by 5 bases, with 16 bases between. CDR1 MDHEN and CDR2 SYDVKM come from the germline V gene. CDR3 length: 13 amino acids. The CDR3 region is CASGSAPADEQYF. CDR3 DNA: TGTGCCAGCGGTTCCGCACCTGCGGACGAGCAGTACTTC.

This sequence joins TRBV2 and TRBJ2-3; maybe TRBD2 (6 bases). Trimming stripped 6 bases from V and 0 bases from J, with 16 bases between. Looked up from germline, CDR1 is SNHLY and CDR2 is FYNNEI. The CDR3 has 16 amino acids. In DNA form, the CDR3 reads TGTGCCAGCAGAGCCGGGACTGCTACTAGCACAGATACGCAGTATTTT. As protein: CASRAGTATSTDTQYF.

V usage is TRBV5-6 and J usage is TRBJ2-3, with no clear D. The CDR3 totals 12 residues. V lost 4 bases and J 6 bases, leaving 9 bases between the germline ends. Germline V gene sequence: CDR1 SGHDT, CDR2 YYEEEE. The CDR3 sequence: CASSLPTDTQYF. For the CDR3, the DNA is TGTGCCAGCAGCCTCCCTACCGATACGCAGTATTTT.

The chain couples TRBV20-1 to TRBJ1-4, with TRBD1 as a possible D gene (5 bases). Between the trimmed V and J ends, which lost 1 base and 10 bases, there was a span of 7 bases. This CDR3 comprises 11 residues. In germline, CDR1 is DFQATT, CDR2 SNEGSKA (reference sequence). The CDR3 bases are TGCAGTGCTAGAGTTGGGGCAAAACTGTTTTTT. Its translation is CSARVGAKLFF.

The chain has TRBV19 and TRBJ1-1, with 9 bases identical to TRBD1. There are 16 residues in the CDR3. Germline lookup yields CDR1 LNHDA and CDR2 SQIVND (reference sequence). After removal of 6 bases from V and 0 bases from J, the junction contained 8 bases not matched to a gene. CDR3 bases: TGTGCCAGTAGGGACAGGGGTCGGTATGTGAACACTGAAGCTTTCTTT. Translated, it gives CASRDRGRYVNTEAFF.

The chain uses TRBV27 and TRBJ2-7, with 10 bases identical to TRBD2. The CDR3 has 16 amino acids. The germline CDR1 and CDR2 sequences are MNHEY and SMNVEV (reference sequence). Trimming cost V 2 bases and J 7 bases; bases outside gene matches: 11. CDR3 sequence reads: CASSLASGAGGREQYF. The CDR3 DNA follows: TGTGCCAGCAGTTTAGCGTCCGGAGCGGGAGGGCGTGAGCAGTACTTC.

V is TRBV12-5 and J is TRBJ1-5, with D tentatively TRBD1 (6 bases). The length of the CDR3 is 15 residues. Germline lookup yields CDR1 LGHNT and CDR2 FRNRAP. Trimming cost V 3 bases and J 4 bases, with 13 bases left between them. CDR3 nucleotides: TGTGCTAGTGGTTTAACAGGGATACCGAATCAGCCCCAGCATTTT. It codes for CASGLTGIPNQPQHF.

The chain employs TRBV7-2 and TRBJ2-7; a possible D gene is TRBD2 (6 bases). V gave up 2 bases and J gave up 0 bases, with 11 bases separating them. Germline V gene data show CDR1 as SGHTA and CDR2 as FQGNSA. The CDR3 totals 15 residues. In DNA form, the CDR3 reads TGTGCCAGCAGCTTAACCGGGGGACTCTCCTACGAGCAGTACTTC. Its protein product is CASSLTGGLSYEQYF.